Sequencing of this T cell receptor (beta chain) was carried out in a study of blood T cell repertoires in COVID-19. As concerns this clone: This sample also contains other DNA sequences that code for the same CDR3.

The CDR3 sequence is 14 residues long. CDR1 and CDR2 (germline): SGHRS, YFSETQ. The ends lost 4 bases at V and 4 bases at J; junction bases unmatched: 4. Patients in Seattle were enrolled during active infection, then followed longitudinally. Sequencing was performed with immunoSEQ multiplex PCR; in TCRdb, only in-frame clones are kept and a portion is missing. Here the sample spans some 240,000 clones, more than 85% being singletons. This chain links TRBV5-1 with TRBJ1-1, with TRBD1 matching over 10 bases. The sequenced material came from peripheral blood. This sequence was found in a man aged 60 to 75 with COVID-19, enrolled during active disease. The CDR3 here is CASSPGQGGTEAFF. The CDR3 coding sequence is TGCGCCAGCAGCCCCGGACAGGGGGGCACTGAAGCTTTCTTT.